What follows are 9 T cell receptor beta chains derived from one specimen sequenced in a study of blood T cell repertoires in COVID-19. Measured with immunoSEQ multiplex PCR; TCRdb has only the in-frame clones, and not every one. The sample gives roughly 180,000 clones, about four fifths of which show up once; around 7.7% is in the top ten. The sample was peripheral blood. The source of these receptors is a man aged 35 to 55 who had recovered from COVID-19.

The rearrangement links TRBV10-1 to TRBJ2-7; D unclear. Trimming pared 6 bases from V and 0 bases from J, leaving 12 bases between. The CDR3 is 14 amino acids. Germline assignment: CDR1 WNHNN and CDR2 SYGVQD (reference sequence). CDR3 coding DNA: TGCGCCAGCAGGAGACGGTGGAGCTCCTACGAGCAGTACTTC. It is translated as CASRRRWSSYEQYF.

The chain is built from TRBV11-2 and TRBJ2-7; D possibly corresponds to TRBD2 (5 bases). V lost 2 bases to trimming and J lost 3 bases, with 11 bases between them. Germline lookup yields CDR1 SGHAT and CDR2 FQNNGV. The length of the CDR3 is 14 residues. For the CDR3, the DNA is TGTGCCAGCAGCTTAATGGGAGTACGCTACGAGCAGTACTTC. This translates into CASSLMGVRYEQYF.

The chain couples TRBV7-2 to TRBJ1-3; the D gene is possibly TRBD1 (5 bases). The germline V and J ends were trimmed by 5 bases and 1 base, with 12 bases remaining between them. CDR1 is SGHTA, CDR2 FQGNSA, per germline. The CDR3 runs 15 residues. The CDR3 loop is CASSASTASGNTIYF. The CDR3 DNA reads TGTGCCAGCAGCGCCTCGACAGCTTCTGGAAACACCATATATTTT.

V usage is TRBV5-5 and J usage is TRBJ2-7, with TRBD1 matching over 7 bases. The V gene's germline CDR1 is SGHKS and CDR2 YYEKEE (reference sequence). Losses at the gene ends were 5 bases for V and 0 bases for J; bases not matched to a gene: 5. There are 14 residues in the CDR3. The CDR3 region is CASRWTGSSYEQYF. Here the CDR3 DNA reads TGTGCCAGCAGGTGGACAGGCTCCTCCTACGAGCAGTACTTC.

V and J are TRBV27 and TRBJ2-3; D may be TRBD2 (5 bases). Germline-derived CDR1 and CDR2 are MNHEY and SMNVEV (reference sequence). The CDR3 consists of 13 residues. Trimming shortened V by 11 bases and J by 4 bases, and 16 bases separated the two germline ends. The CDR3 nucleotides read TGTGCCGTATCGTGGACTGGGCCAGATACGCAGTATTTT. This translates into CAVSWTGPDTQYF.

The rearrangement joins TRBV19 to TRBJ1-5; D gene unclear. Germline CDR1 is LNHDA and CDR2 is SQIVND (reference sequence). The CDR3 loop spans 12 amino acids. V lost 11 bases and J 2 bases, leaving 10 bases between the germline ends. The CDR3 here is CASSSGNQPQHF. The CDR3 nucleotides read TGTGCCTCCTCGAGTGGCAATCAGCCCCAGCATTTT.

The chain uses TRBV30 and TRBJ1-4; 9 nucleotides match TRBD1. The V and J ends lost 5 bases and 7 bases, in that order; junction bases with no gene match: 8. CDR1 is GTSNPN and CDR2 is SVGIG in the germline V gene (reference sequence). CDR3 length equals 14 residues. The CDR3 nucleotides read TGTGCCTGGGGGGGCGGGACAGGGATTGAAAAACTGTTTTTT. Protein product: CAWGGGTGIEKLFF.

The J gene is TRBJ2-1, the V gene TRBV28, with 11 bases aligning to TRBD1. The CDR3 extends over 16 amino acids. In germline, CDR1 is MDHEN, CDR2 SYDVKM. V shed 6 bases and J 6 bases; nucleotides not matched to a gene: 10. The CDR3 loop reads CASSPIGQGAANEQFF. CDR3 DNA sequence: TGTGCCAGCAGCCCCATCGGACAGGGGGCGGCCAATGAGCAGTTCTTC.

The chain links TRBV7-2 to TRBJ2-3, with 13 bases fitting TRBD2. The length of the CDR3 is 18 residues. Germline values: CDR1 SGHTA, CDR2 FQGNSA. The V segment lost 1 base and the J segment 4 bases; nucleotides outside the gene matches: 8. The DNA for the CDR3 is TGTGCCAGCAGCTTAGTGAAGAAACTAGCGGGGGGGGCAGATACGCAGTATTTT. Encoded protein: CASSLVKKLAGGADTQYF.